These 27 T cell receptor beta chains share one sample of origin, sequenced in a study of quantifying T cell responses using KT2 cells. Turning to the study itself: RNA was reverse transcribed with TCR alpha and beta constant-region primers.

A single-stranded UMI oligo with SP2 sequence was ligated to cDNA 3' ends. First-round PCR used three to four cycles and beta primers RC1.1 and RC1.2 covering TRBC1 and TRBC2. One entry per CDR3 protein, called by TCRdb with MiXCR from the UMI-ligation and nested PCR reads. Among tens of thousands of distinct CDR3 sequences, under 14% were seen once, and the ten largest hold over 9.5%. Input material: PBMCs spiked with cells of the T cell clone KT2. All receptors come from a human donor.

This sequence joins TRBV28 and TRBJ2-7, with D maybe TRBD2 (5 bases). CDR1 is MDHEN, CDR2 SYDVKM, per germline. The germline V and J ends were trimmed by 4 bases and 4 bases, with 20 bases remaining between them. There are 16 residues in the CDR3. The CDR3 region has the DNA TGTGCCAGCAGTTCCCCCGTCCCTCCGGGAACTTACGAGCAGTACTTC. Translated, it gives CASSSPVPPGTYEQYF.

Many counts were recorded for this clonotype. The chain joins TRBV29-1 to TRBJ2-3, with 12 bases that match TRBD2. Unmatched junction bases numbered 11, after V lost 0 bases and J lost 7 bases. From germline, CDR1 is SQVTM and CDR2 ANQGSEA. The CDR3 extends over 17 amino acids. CDR3 in DNA: TGCAGCGTTGAAGAACAGCTACTAGCGGGGGGAAGGAATACGCAGTATTTT. This translates into CSVEEQLLAGGRNTQYF.

This clonotype is deemed medium-sized. The J gene is TRBJ2-2, the V gene TRBV6-5; 8 bases line up with TRBD2. Trimming cost V 3 bases and J 3 bases; bases outside gene matches: 12. Germline V gene data show CDR1 as MNHEY and CDR2 as SVGAGI. The CDR3 consists of 18 residues. The CDR3 protein is CASSYSFAGGRDTGELFF. CDR3 nucleotides: TGTGCCAGCAGTTATTCGTTCGCGGGAGGTCGCGACACCGGGGAGCTGTTTTTT.

This clonotype was picked up a small number of times. The gene calls are TRBV12-3 or TRBV12-4 and TRBJ2-1; D is possibly TRBD2 (6 bases). The CDR3 length is 14 residues. The V end was cut by 3 bases, the J end by 5 bases, with 11 bases between. The CDR3 loop is CASSLGLANNEQFF. The CDR3 DNA follows: TGTGCCAGCAGTTTGGGTCTAGCGAACAATGAGCAGTTCTTC.

This clonotype was recorded a few times. V gene TRBV9 combines with J gene TRBJ2-3; 11 nucleotides align to TRBD2. The CDR3 loop spans 14 amino acids. Trimming at V came to 6 bases and at J to 3 bases, leaving 3 bases not matched to a gene. Germline V gene lookup returns CDR1 SGDLS and CDR2 YYNGEE. The CDR3 coding sequence is TGTGCCAGCAAGCCTAGCGGGGGGACAGATACGCAGTATTTT. As protein: CASKPSGGTDTQYF.

V usage is TRBV19 and J usage is TRBJ1-3; 7 bases are shared with TRBD1. The CDR3 sequence is 14 residues long. The germline V gene has CDR1 LNHDA and CDR2 SQIVND (reference sequence). V lost 5 bases and J lost 4; bases outside the gene matches: 5. The CDR3 reads CASSATGFGNTIYF. CDR3 DNA: TGTGCCAGTAGTGCGACAGGGTTCGGAAACACCATATATTTT.

This clonotype appeared a few times. The V gene is TRBV4-2, the J gene TRBJ2-2; D may be TRBD2 (7 bases). Deletions cut 5 bases from V and 1 base from J, with 17 bases between. The germline CDR1 and CDR2 sequences are LGHNA and YNFKEQ. This CDR3 contains 17 residues. CDR3 residues: CASSTLGGGENTGELFF. The CDR3 DNA follows: TGTGCCAGCAGCACCTTAGGGGGAGGGGAGAACACCGGGGAGCTGTTTTTT.

This clonotype is medium-sized. V and J are TRBV6-5 and TRBJ2-4, with 7 bases matching TRBD2. The CDR3 is made up of 15 amino acids. Germline CDR1 and CDR2: MNHEY and SVGAGI. Germline trimming cut 8 bases from V and 0 bases from J; bases unmatched to any gene: 7. CDR3 sequence reads: CASSPGGLAKNIQYF. CDR3 DNA: TGTGCCAGCTCCCCCGGGGGGTTAGCCAAAAACATTCAGTACTTC.

The CDR3 loop is CSAHEGQGKLREQYF. The CDR3 DNA reads TGCAGTGCTCACGAAGGACAGGGAAAGTTACGGGAGCAGTACTTC. V is TRBV20-1 and J is TRBJ2-7, with 8 bases matching TRBD1. With V trimmed by 5 bases and J by 7 bases, 16 bases remained unmatched. Germline assignment: CDR1 DFQATT and CDR2 SNEGSKA (reference sequence). The length of the CDR3 is 15 residues.

This clonotype was seen a handful of times. V usage is TRBV11-1 and J usage is TRBJ2-7; D remains ambiguous. Trimming pared 7 bases from V and 1 base from J, leaving 5 bases between. Germline values: CDR1 SGHAT, CDR2 FQDESV (reference sequence). The CDR3 loop spans 11 amino acids. The DNA for the CDR3 is TGTGCCAGCACCTCTTCCTACGAGCAGTACTTC. Protein sequence: CASTSSYEQYF.

V is TRBV14 and J is TRBJ2-3, with 11 bases that match TRBD1. Trimming removed 5 bases from V and 3 bases from J; junction bases left unmatched: 4. The CDR3 runs 15 residues. Germline V lookup: CDR1 SGHDN, CDR2 FVKESK. CDR3 nucleotide sequence: TGTGCCAGCAGCTACGGGACAGGGGGGACAGATACGCAGTATTTT. Translated: CASSYGTGGTDTQYF. The entire variable domain, with the rest obtained from reference TRBV14 and TRBJ2-3, is as follows: EAGVTQFPSHSVIEKGQTVTLRCDPISGHDNLYWYRRVMGKEIKFLLHFVKESKQDESGMPNNRFLAERTGGTYSTLKVQPAELEDSGVYFCASSYGTGGTDTQYFGPGTRLTVL.

This chain links TRBV5-1 with TRBJ2-7; the D is unclear. The CDR3 has 12 amino acids. CDR1 and CDR2 (germline): SGHRS, YFSETQ. The germline V and J ends were trimmed by 0 bases and 2 bases, with 3 bases remaining between them. The CDR3 DNA is TGCGCCAGCAGCTTGGGGACCTACGAGCAGTACTTC. The encoded protein is CASSLGTYEQYF.

The V and J genes are TRBV6-2 or TRBV6-3 and TRBJ2-7; D gene unclear. Germline values: CDR1 MNHEY, CDR2 SVGEGT. This CDR3 contains 14 residues. V lost 7 bases to trimming and J lost 5 bases, with 18 bases between them. The CDR3 coding sequence is TGTGCCAGCACCTCCGCTGCGGTATGGGACGAGCAGTACTTC. Residues: CASTSAAVWDEQYF.

This clonotype came up a few times. CDR3 bases: TGTGCCAGCAGCTTTCAACAGGGTAGTGGCTACACCTTC. It yields the protein CASSFQQGSGYTF. This chain joins TRBV9 and TRBJ1-2, with D possibly being TRBD1 (6 bases). Germline V CDR1 and CDR2: SGDLS, YYNGEE. V was shortened by 4 bases and J by 7 bases, with 14 bases between the two germline ends. This CDR3 is built from 13 residues.

This clonotype was picked up a small number of times. The V call is TRBV12-5, the J call TRBJ1-5; D possibly corresponds to TRBD1 (6 bases). In germline, CDR1 is LGHNT, CDR2 FRNRAP. With 8 bases removed from V and 0 bases from J, the gap between germline ends came to 11 bases. The CDR3 totals 14 residues. CDR3 bases: TGTGCTAGTTCCACAGGGTATAGCAATCAGCCCCAGCATTTT. Translation gives CASSTGYSNQPQHF.

This clonotype was observed at least ten times. The chain links TRBV6-6 to TRBJ2-3; 12 bases align to TRBD2. The CDR3 is made up of 16 amino acids. V lost 6 bases and J lost 2; bases outside the gene matches: 6. Germline V gives CDR1 MNHNY, CDR2 SVGAGI (reference sequence). Here the CDR3 DNA reads TGTGCCAGCAGGCCACTAGCGGGGGGTACCACAGATACGCAGTATTTT. Its protein product is CASRPLAGGTTDTQYF.

This clonotype was seen a handful of times. V is TRBV6-1 and J is TRBJ2-4, with a weak D call TRBD1 (5 bases). V was pared by 7 bases and J by 7 bases, with 11 bases between. Germline CDR1 and CDR2: MNHNS and SASEGT. The CDR3 is made up of 12 amino acids. Here the CDR3 reads CASTDMLNIQYF. CDR3 bases: TGTGCCAGCACGGACATGTTGAACATTCAGTACTTC.

V and J are TRBV6-1 and TRBJ1-1, with no clear D. Deletions cut 8 bases from V and 6 bases from J, with 16 bases between. This CDR3 spans 13 amino acids. Germline assignment: CDR1 MNHNS and CDR2 SASEGT. The CDR3 loop is CASFKSEGAEAFF. DNA for the CDR3: TGTGCCAGCTTTAAATCCGAGGGTGCTGAAGCTTTCTTT.

By share of the sample, this clonotype is medium-sized. The J gene is TRBJ2-7, the V gene TRBV7-2; D is possibly TRBD2 (5 bases). The V gene lost 4 bases and the J gene lost 0 bases, with 22 bases spanning the gap. CDR3 length equals 18 residues. CDR1 is SGHTA and CDR2 is FQGNSA in the germline V gene. CDR3 sequence: CASSSQAPSFIYSYEQYF. CDR3 DNA: TGTGCCAGCAGCTCCCAAGCTCCTAGCTTCATTTACTCCTACGAGCAGTACTTC.

This clonotype came up a few times. DNA for the CDR3: TGTGCCAGCAGTTTCCGGTGGCAGGGGGCTAGGGAGACCCAGTACTTC. Protein product: CASSFRWQGARETQYF. V gene TRBV12-3 or TRBV12-4 combines with J gene TRBJ2-5; 8 bases agree with TRBD1. The CDR3 contains 16 residues. J gave up 5 bases and V 3 bases, and 11 bases lay outside the gene matches.

CDR3 protein: CASSQDWGGRNEKLFF. CDR3 sequence (DNA): TGTGCCAGCAGCCAAGATTGGGGGGGCCGTAATGAAAAACTGTTTTTT. The chain links TRBV3-1 to TRBJ1-4; perhaps TRBD1 as D (6 bases). V gave up 0 bases and J gave up 4 bases, with 12 bases separating them. The CDR3 consists of 16 residues. Germline assignment: CDR1 LGHDT and CDR2 YNNKEL (reference sequence). Full variable domain (missing parts from reference TRBV3-1 and TRBJ1-4): DTAVSQTPKYLVTQMGNDKSIKCEQNLGHDTMYWYKQDSKKFLKIMFSYNNKELIINETVPNRFSPKSPDKAHLNLHINSLELGDSAVYFCASSQDWGGRNEKLFFGSGTQLSVL.

This rearrangement joins TRBV29-1 to TRBJ2-1; possibly TRBD1 or TRBD2 for D (5 bases each). Trimming left V 2 bases short and J 10 bases short, with 12 bases between. The CDR3 contains 12 residues. The germline V gene encodes CDR1 SQVTM and CDR2 ANQGSEA. The CDR3 DNA follows: TGCAGCGTTGAACCCCTTGAGGGGGAGCAGTTCTTC. The encoded protein is CSVEPLEGEQFF.

This clonotype has more than one count but fewer than ten. The genes are TRBV30 and TRBJ2-7; D remains ambiguous. V was shortened by 2 bases and J by 2 bases, with 13 bases between the two germline ends. The CDR3 runs 14 residues. Germline V gene lookup returns CDR1 GTSNPN and CDR2 SVGIG (reference sequence). CDR3 sequence: CAWSSAVNTYEQYF. The CDR3 DNA reads TGTGCCTGGAGTTCGGCAGTAAACACCTACGAGCAGTACTTC.

This clonotype appeared a few times. This chain joins TRBV20-1 and TRBJ2-1; the match to TRBD2 covers 9 bases. CDR3 length equals 14 residues. V shed 3 bases, J shed 4 bases, and the junction held 4 bases outside the gene matches. CDR1 and CDR2 (germline): DFQATT, SNEGSKA (reference sequence). CDR3: CSARAGGVYNEQFF. DNA of the CDR3: TGCAGTGCTAGGGCGGGAGGGGTGTACAATGAGCAGTTCTTC.

In its sample, this clonotype was seen a few times. The V and J genes are TRBV11-2 and TRBJ2-3; D unresolved. Germline V gene sequence: CDR1 SGHAT, CDR2 FQNNGV. V shed 2 bases and J shed 1 base, with 7 bases lying between them. The CDR3 length is 14 residues. The CDR3 sequence: CASSLRWGTDTQYF. As DNA, the CDR3 is TGTGCCAGCAGCTTAAGATGGGGCACAGATACGCAGTATTTT.

The genes are TRBV7-9 and TRBJ2-3, with D possibly matching TRBD2 (7 bases). The CDR3 runs to 14 residues. V dropped 11 bases and J dropped 3 bases, with 18 bases sitting between them. Looked up from germline, CDR1 is SEHNR and CDR2 is FQNEAQ (reference sequence). The CDR3 region is CAFQTGGVTDTQYF. CDR3 DNA sequence: TGTGCCTTCCAGACGGGGGGCGTGACAGATACGCAGTATTTT.

The chain is built from TRBV2 and TRBJ1-2; D unresolved. Trimming removed 2 bases from V and 6 bases from J, with 13 bases in between. Germline loops: CDR1 SNHLY, CDR2 FYNNEI. This CDR3 has 14 amino acids. In nucleotides, the CDR3 is TGTGCCAGCAGTGAAACGAGACAACCGAATGGCTACACCTTC. Protein: CASSETRQPNGYTF.